These 19 T cell receptor beta chains share one sample of origin, sequenced in a study of cytomegalovirus exposure and HLA in healthy donors. A multiplex PCR was run with 60 Vbeta primers and 13 Jbeta primers. Measured with immunoSEQ multiplex PCR; TCRdb has only the in-frame clones, and not every one. The repertoire holds around 190,000 clones, with 79% as singletons. Material: PBMCs. The source is a woman aged 30 to 39 in good health and CMV-seropositive.

The CDR3 reads CASSLSGQGDSPLHF. The CDR3, as DNA: TGTGCCAGCAGCCTTTCTGGACAGGGGGATTCACCCCTCCACTTT. V and J are TRBV9 and TRBJ1-6; 10 bases fit TRBD1. Germline trimming cut 4 bases from V and 8 bases from J; bases unmatched to any gene: 6. The CDR3 is made up of 15 amino acids. CDR1 and CDR2 (germline): SGDLS, YYNGEE.

The genes are TRBV4-3 and TRBJ2-2; 11 bases agree with TRBD2. The CDR3 runs to 16 residues. Germline V gene data show CDR1 as LGHNA and CDR2 as YSLEER. With V trimmed by 1 base and J by 3 bases, 1 base remained unmatched. CDR3 protein: CASSQVAGGYTGELFF. CDR3 sequence (DNA): TGCGCCAGCAGCCAAGTAGCGGGAGGGTACACCGGGGAGCTGTTTTTT.

The chain carries TRBV6-5 and TRBJ2-2; D is possibly TRBD2 (7 bases). Germline CDR1 MNHEY, CDR2 SVGAGI. This CDR3 has 13 amino acids. The V and J ends lost 11 bases and 6 bases respectively, with 16 bases between them. The CDR3 loop reads CAGRGGASGELFF. CDR3 sequence (DNA): TGTGCCGGCCGAGGGGGGGCCTCCGGGGAGCTGTTTTTT.

The chain's CDR3 is CASSFTGESNQPQHF. The CDR3 coding sequence is TGTGCCAGCAGTTTTACGGGGGAGAGCAATCAGCCCCAGCATTTT. The J gene is TRBJ1-5, the V gene TRBV27, with D possibly being TRBD1 (5 bases). The V gene's germline CDR1 is MNHEY and CDR2 SMNVEV (reference sequence). The CDR3 is made up of 15 amino acids. Trimming cost V 3 bases and J 1 base, with 10 bases left between them.

This clone was seen only a few times. The rearrangement uses TRBV7-8 and TRBJ2-7, with D perhaps TRBD2 (6 bases). V was cut by 4 bases and J by 7 bases, with 20 bases left in between. The CDR3 length is 15 residues. Germline V gene lookup returns CDR1 SGHVS and CDR2 FQNEAQ. The CDR3 coding sequence is TGTGCCAGCAGCTCCAGACATCTACCCGCGGGAGAGCAGTACTTC. Translating gives CASSSRHLPAGEQYF.

This chain joins TRBV5-1 and TRBJ1-1, with a weak D call TRBD1 (6 bases). The germline V gene encodes CDR1 SGHRS and CDR2 YFSETQ. V was trimmed by 4 bases and J by 10 bases, leaving 17 bases between them. The CDR3 has 13 amino acids. The CDR3 bases are TGCGCCAGCAGCCAGGACAGCCAGCAGAGAGCTTTCTTT. It yields the protein CASSQDSQQRAFF.

The V and J genes are TRBV30 and TRBJ2-5; 7 bases are shared with TRBD2. The J call may be mistaken, given a closer DNA end match to TRBJ2-7. Germline V gene data show CDR1 as GTSNPN and CDR2 as SVGIG (reference sequence). The CDR3 spans 12 residues. DNA for the CDR3: TGTGCCTGGGGGACGGGGGGTCACGAGCAGTACTTC. Its translation: CAWGTGGHEQYF.

The rearrangement uses TRBV7-2 and TRBJ1-3, with D maybe TRBD1 (5 bases). The CDR3 loop spans 17 amino acids. The germline V gene has CDR1 SGHTA and CDR2 FQGNSA. The V gene lost 2 bases and the J gene lost 1 base, with 15 bases spanning the gap. The CDR3 coding sequence is TGTGCCAGCAGCTTAACTGGACACCTGGGGTCTGGAAACACCATATATTTT. Protein: CASSLTGHLGSGNTIYF.

The CDR3 here is CASTTEGGTNEKLFF. Here the CDR3 DNA reads TGTGCCAGCACTACAGAGGGGGGGACTAATGAAAAACTGTTTTTT. V and J are TRBV6-6 and TRBJ1-4; tentative D call: TRBD1 (6 bases). The CDR3 is made up of 15 amino acids. Trimming took 7 bases from V and 2 from J, leaving 14 bases between them. Germline CDR1 reads MNHNY; CDR2 reads SVGAGI (reference sequence).

This clone was counted once. The chain links TRBV6-1 to TRBJ2-5; tentatively, D is TRBD2 (5 bases). Between the trimmed V and J ends, which lost 6 bases and 8 bases, there was a span of 10 bases. CDR1 MNHNS and CDR2 SASEGT come from the germline V gene. The CDR3 consists of 11 residues. CDR3 protein: CASSISETQYF. For the CDR3, the DNA is TGTGCCAGCAGCATTAGCGAAACCCAGTACTTC.

This chain links TRBV6-5 with TRBJ2-2; TRBD1 matches 10 bases. In germline, CDR1 is MNHEY, CDR2 SVGAGI. The J segment lost 7 bases and the V segment lost 4 bases, leaving 6 bases of the junction unmatched. There are 15 residues in the CDR3. CDR3 nucleotide sequence: TGTGCCAGCAGTTGGGACAGGGGAATAGTCGGGGAGCTGTTTTTT. Protein sequence: CASSWDRGIVGELFF.

The rearrangement joins TRBV27 to TRBJ2-5; 9 bases fit TRBD2. Germline CDR1 and CDR2: MNHEY and SMNVEV (reference sequence). V lost 1 base and J lost 5; bases outside the gene matches: 5. This CDR3 has 15 amino acids. The DNA of the CDR3 is TGTGCCAGCAGTTTATGGGGCGGGGGGGCCGAGACCCAGTACTTC. This sequence encodes CASSLWGGGAETQYF.

This chain joins TRBV9 and TRBJ1-1; D uncertain. The V end lost 4 bases, the J end lost 2 bases, and 12 bases lay between the germline ends. The CDR3 contains 14 residues. From germline, CDR1 is SGDLS and CDR2 YYNGEE. DNA of the CDR3: TGTGCCAGCAGCCCCACGGGAGGTAACACTGAAGCTTTCTTT. Translating it yields CASSPTGGNTEAFF.

The chain employs TRBV27 and TRBJ2-4; the D is unclear. This CDR3 is 14 amino acids long. Germline CDR1 is MNHEY and CDR2 is SMNVEV (reference sequence). With 3 bases removed from V and 0 bases from J, the gap between germline ends came to 6 bases. As DNA, the CDR3 is TGTGCCAGCAGTTTTGACACAGCCAAAAACATTCAGTACTTC. Its protein is CASSFDTAKNIQYF.

V and J are TRBV7-9 and TRBJ1-1, with 7 positions matching TRBD1. The CDR3 is 15 residues long. With V trimmed by 5 bases and J by 5 bases, 11 bases remained unmatched. Germline V lookup: CDR1 SEHNR, CDR2 FQNEAQ (reference sequence). The CDR3 coding sequence is TGTGCCAGCAGCGCAAATACAGGGGTAAGGACTGAAGCTTTCTTT. Translating gives CASSANTGVRTEAFF.

This chain links TRBV9 with TRBJ2-1, with D tentatively TRBD2 (5 bases). CDR1 and CDR2 (germline): SGDLS, YYNGEE. The CDR3 length is 18 residues. Trimming took off 4 bases at V and 2 bases at J, with 22 bases between the two ends. The CDR3 here is CASSPSEGVWVPYNEQFF. The CDR3 coding sequence is TGTGCCAGCAGCCCCTCCGAGGGTGTTTGGGTCCCCTACAATGAGCAGTTCTTC.

The chain links TRBV4-1 to TRBJ2-7, with D uncertain. V shed 0 bases and J shed 1 base, with 4 bases lying between them. The CDR3 covers 13 residues. In germline, CDR1 is MGHRA, CDR2 YSYEKL. The CDR3 here is CASSQDRSYEQYF. The CDR3 coding sequence is TGCGCCAGCAGCCAAGACAGATCCTACGAGCAGTACTTC.

The chain has TRBV29-1 and TRBJ2-3; a possible D gene is TRBD2 (6 bases). V was cut by 1 base and J by 7 bases, with 12 bases left in between. Germline lookup yields CDR1 SQVTM and CDR2 ANQGSEA. CDR3 size: 13 residues. In DNA form, the CDR3 reads TGCAGCGTTGAAGGTGGCGGGACGAATACGCAGTATTTT. Translating gives CSVEGGGTNTQYF.

The rearrangement links TRBV11-2 to TRBJ2-7; 10 nucleotides match TRBD1. Looked up from germline, CDR1 is SGHAT and CDR2 is FQNNGV. The CDR3 is 18 residues long. V dropped 1 base and J dropped 3; count of bases not matched to a gene: 12. This chain's CDR3 is CASSLGDRGHPSRYEQYF. CDR3 DNA: TGTGCCAGCAGCTTAGGGGACAGGGGCCACCCTTCACGCTACGAGCAGTACTTC. Full variable domain (remainder filled in from reference TRBV11-2 and TRBJ2-7): EAGVAQSPRYKIIEKRQSVAFWCNPISGHATLYWYQQILGQGPKLLIQFQNNGVVDDSQLPKDRFSAERLKGVDSTLKIQPAKLEDSAVYLCASSLGDRGHPSRYEQYFGPGTRLTVT.